This T cell receptor (beta chain) derives from a study of Graves' ophthalmopathy and Graves' hyperthyroidism. Study-level points and caveats: Between ophthalmopathy and stable hyperthyroidism, a 13-signature model drew a separation with approximately 87% sensitivity and just under 83% specificity.

Ophthalmopathic donors had moderate-to-severe activity, CAS ≥3 and NOSPECS ≥4, with disease that had lasted under 3 months. Clinical symptoms, serum thyroxine, TRAb, thyroid ultrasound and orbital computed tomography were relied on for diagnosis. V gave up 4 bases and J gave up 0 bases, with 10 bases separating them. Germline CDR1 SGHTA, CDR2 FQGNSA. The CDR3 contains 14 residues. Amplified TCR beta CDR3 regions were obtained using RNA transcripts as template. Second-round multiplex PCR came after a first-round RT-PCR that employed HTBI primers. TCRdb fed the multiplex PCR reads into MiXCR, producing one record per CDR3 protein. The sample has about 740,000 distinct CDR3 sequences; 40% are singletons. Turning to this clonotype: Its cognate antigen is unknown.

The chain is built from TRBV7-2 and TRBJ2-7; D possibly corresponds to TRBD1 (5 bases). The receptor was isolated from an adult man with Graves' ophthalmopathy. The sample taken for sequencing was peripheral blood. The CDR3 here is CASSSDSCSYEQYF. The CDR3 coding sequence is TGTGCCAGCAGCTCCGACAGTTGCTCCTACGAGCAGTACTTC.